The sequence of this T cell receptor (beta chain) was determined in a study of high-grade serous ovarian cancer treatment subgroups. Regarding the study as a whole: Spatial context was lost because tumors were sequenced in bulk.

Tumor samples were taken before definitive surgery or chemotherapy. Details on this clone: The antigen remains unidentified.

Profiling relied on immunoSEQ multiplex PCR, and the TCRdb table lists in-frame clones only, not all of them. The sample contains 5,500 to 6,500 clones, about four fifths of which appear only once. Trimming stripped 8 bases from V and 5 bases from J, with 18 bases between. This CDR3 has 14 amino acids. Per germline, CDR1 MGHDK and CDR2 SYGVNS. The receptor was isolated from a human donor with high-grade serous ovarian cancer. The sequenced sample was tumor tissue. The chain is built from TRBV25-1 and TRBJ2-5, with D unclear. The CDR3 sequence is CASRSPQMWETQYF. The CDR3 DNA reads as TGTGCCAGCCGCTCTCCCCAAATGTGGGAGACCCAGTACTTC.